This T cell receptor (beta chain) was recorded in a study of T cell repertoires in cytomegalovirus infection. TCRdb reprocessed the reads via MiXCR and lists one record per CDR3 protein. This table holds 100,000 to 150,000 distinct CDR3 sequences, approximately 8.8% found once. The sequencing sample was made of PBMCs. The sequence was collected from a human donor in good health (CMV status not recorded). Some clones in this sample may be carry-over from other donors' samples.

This chain's CDR3 is CAISRTGNYGYTF. The DNA for the CDR3 is TGTGCCATCAGTCGGACAGGGAACTATGGCTACACCTTC. V gene TRBV10-3 combines with J gene TRBJ1-2; 8 bases fit TRBD1. Germline V CDR1 and CDR2: ENHRY, SYGVKD. J gave up 2 bases and V 5 bases, and 1 base lay outside the gene matches. The CDR3 totals 13 residues.